Shown below are 30 T cell receptor beta chains from a single sample sequenced in a study of T-cell memory formation after mild COVID-19. Using its own MiXCR run on the 5' RACE reads, TCRdb lists one record per CDR3 protein. Among just over 350,000 distinct CDR3 sequences listed, about an eighth were seen once. The sample consisted of PBMCs or a T cell subset sorted from them (not recorded which). The receptors derive from a man aged 18 to 29 who had mild COVID-19 (a few samples of this study predate the infection). Cell type and time point are not known.

The table lists this clonotype with a few counts. V usage is TRBV12-3 or TRBV12-4 and J usage is TRBJ2-7; D call uncertain. The CDR3 sequence is 14 residues long. Trimming removed 3 bases from V and 2 bases from J, with 11 bases in between. The CDR3, as DNA: TGTGCCAGCAGTTTTCGCAGGAAGGCCTACGAGCAGTACTTC. Translated: CASSFRRKAYEQYF.

The J gene is TRBJ2-1, the V gene TRBV7-9; 7 bases agree with TRBD2. Germline-derived CDR1 and CDR2 are SEHNR and FQNEAQ (reference sequence). J lost 0 bases, V lost 2 bases, and 19 bases had no gene match. This CDR3 has 21 residues. CDR3 nucleotides: TGTGCCAGCAGCTTAATTGGTTTCGGTGGGGCGCGGGGGAGCTCCTACAATGAGCAGTTCTTC. Amino acids: CASSLIGFGGARGSSYNEQFF.

This clonotype was detected once. The chain uses TRBV11-2 and TRBJ2-1; D call uncertain. This CDR3 spans 11 amino acids. Germline V gives CDR1 SGHAT, CDR2 FQNNGV. V lost 5 bases and J lost 15, with 14 bases in between. For the CDR3, the DNA is TGTGCCAGCAGCAACTTCCCAACCCCGTTCTTC. The encoded protein is CASSNFPTPFF.

This clonotype was recorded a few times. This chain uses TRBV7-2 with TRBJ1-1; D is undetermined. Trimming stripped 5 bases from V and 3 bases from J, with 10 bases between. The germline V gene encodes CDR1 SGHTA and CDR2 FQGNSA. This CDR3 comprises 13 residues. The CDR3 loop reads CASSLGPYTEAFF. For the CDR3, the DNA is TGTGCCAGCAGCCTGGGCCCTTACACTGAAGCTTTCTTT.

The chain is built from TRBV20-1 and TRBJ1-5; possibly TRBD1 for D (5 bases). This CDR3 has 13 residues. Germline lookup yields CDR1 DFQATT and CDR2 SNEGSKA (reference sequence). The ends were cut back, 7 bases at V and 4 bases at J, with 14 bases in the middle. CDR3 nucleotide sequence: TGCAGTGGGGAGCGGGACCCGAATCAGCCCCAGCATTTT. Translating it yields CSGERDPNQPQHF.

The V gene is TRBV6-2 or TRBV6-3, the J gene TRBJ2-1; D is undetermined. V was shortened by 6 bases and J by 0 bases, with 12 bases between the two germline ends. The germline gives CDR1 MNHEY, CDR2 SVGEGT. The CDR3 has 15 residues. CDR3 nucleotides: TGTGCCAGCAGCCGGCTGGGCGACTCCTACAATGAGCAGTTCTTC. It is translated as CASSRLGDSYNEQFF.

Note on this clonotype: An end of the junction does not agree with germline; a read error may underlie this. The chain recombines TRBV6-2 or TRBV6-3 with TRBJ2-5, with D possibly matching TRBD2 (6 bases). Germline loops: CDR1 MNHEY, CDR2 SVGEGT. CDR3 length equals 13 residues. CDR3 sequence: CASSYPGGETPYF. DNA for the CDR3: TGTGCCAGCAGTTACCCTGGCGGGGAGACCCCGTACTTC.

The CDR3 loop reads CASSQPSGVQETQYF. The CDR3 DNA follows: TGTGCCAGCAGCCAACCTAGCGGGGTTCAAGAGACCCAGTACTTC. This chain uses TRBV16 with TRBJ2-5; the match to TRBD2 covers 9 bases. This CDR3 is built from 15 residues. V lost 2 bases and J lost 2; bases outside the gene matches: 3. Germline CDR1 is KGHSY and CDR2 is FQNENV.

The rearrangement uses TRBV5-5 and TRBJ2-7; 7 nucleotides agree with TRBD2. The length of the CDR3 is 13 residues. Germline CDR1 and CDR2: SGHKS and YYEKEE (reference sequence). V lost 1 base to trimming and J lost 5 bases; unmatched junction nucleotides: 3. The CDR3, as DNA: TGTGCCAGCAGCTTGTTACGGGGGGACGAGCAGTACGTC. Encoded protein: CASSLLRGDEQYV.

This clonotype has a handful of counts. The rearrangement uses TRBV14 and TRBJ2-6; 8 nucleotides match TRBD1. V lost 4 bases to trimming and J lost 1 base; unmatched junction nucleotides: 12. The CDR3 runs to 19 residues. Germline V gives CDR1 SGHDN, CDR2 FVKESK. CDR3 amino acids: CASSPIVLTGGSGANVLTF. CDR3 in DNA: TGTGCCAGCAGCCCCATAGTTCTTACAGGGGGTTCTGGGGCCAACGTCCTGACTTTC.

This sequence joins TRBV7-7 and TRBJ2-1, with 7 bases lining up with TRBD2. Looked up from germline, CDR1 is SSHAT and CDR2 is FNYEAQ (reference sequence). V lost 3 bases and J lost 8; bases outside the gene matches: 7. This CDR3 comprises 14 residues. This CDR3 is CASSLRLAADEQFF. CDR3 nucleotides: TGTGCCAGCAGCTTGCGACTAGCTGCCGATGAGCAGTTCTTC.

This clonotype was counted ten times or more. The genes are TRBV5-1 and TRBJ1-1, with TRBD1 matching over 9 bases. The length of the CDR3 is 17 residues. The germline CDR1 and CDR2 sequences are SGHRS and YFSETQ. Trimming at V came to 0 bases and at J to 1 base, leaving 7 bases not matched to a gene. The CDR3 DNA is TGCGCCAGCAGCTTGGATCGGGACAGGGTTCCGAACACTGAAGCTTTCTTT. Its translation: CASSLDRDRVPNTEAFF.

This clonotype was seen only a few times. The V and J genes are TRBV5-1 and TRBJ2-2, with D perhaps TRBD1 or TRBD2 (5 bases each). V was shortened by 6 bases and J by 5 bases, with 8 bases between the two germline ends. There are 12 residues in the CDR3. CDR1 is SGHRS, CDR2 YFSETQ, per germline. The CDR3 DNA is TGCGCCAGCACGGGACGGACCGGGGAGCTGTTTTTT. It translates to CASTGRTGELFF.

This clonotype was seen ten or more times. This sequence joins TRBV7-9 and TRBJ1-2, with D perhaps matching TRBD1 (6 bases). Germline assignment: CDR1 SEHNR and CDR2 FQNEAQ (reference sequence). This CDR3 has 14 amino acids. V was shortened by 3 bases and J by 8 bases, with 16 bases between the two germline ends. CDR3 in DNA: TGTGCCAGCAGCTTCGCGAGGGGGTCAGGGGGCTACACCTTC. It specifies CASSFARGSGGYTF.

This clonotype has only a few counts. The CDR3 coding sequence is TGCAGTGCTAGAGATAGGAATCTCGGGGAGCTGTTTTTT. It is translated as CSARDRNLGELFF. The V and J genes are TRBV20-1 and TRBJ2-2; no definite D call. Looked up from germline, CDR1 is DFQATT and CDR2 is SNEGSKA (reference sequence). The CDR3 is 13 amino acids. The ends were cut back, 0 bases at V and 7 bases at J, with 9 bases in the middle.

V is TRBV6-1 and J is TRBJ1-5, with 7 bases aligning to TRBD1. CDR1 is MNHNS and CDR2 is SASEGT in the germline V gene. The CDR3 is made up of 13 amino acids. Losses at the gene ends were 10 bases for V and 6 bases for J; bases not matched to a gene: 9. As DNA, the CDR3 is TGTGCCATTGGACAGGAGATCGGTCAGCCCCAGCATTTT. Translating gives CAIGQEIGQPQHF.

The chain uses TRBV6-2 or TRBV6-3 and TRBJ2-2; D gene unclear. CDR3 length equals 14 residues. Germline CDR1 reads MNHEY; CDR2 reads SVGEGT. V was shortened by 4 bases and J by 0 bases, with 6 bases between the two germline ends. CDR3 nucleotides: TGTGCCAGCAGTTGGGGTTCGAACACCGGGGAGCTGTTTTTT. Its protein product is CASSWGSNTGELFF.

V usage is TRBV11-1 and J usage is TRBJ1-3; D gene uncertain. The CDR3 spans 14 residues. CDR1 and CDR2 from the germline V gene are SGHAT and FQDESV (reference sequence). Between the trimmed V and J ends, which lost 5 bases and 0 bases, there was a span of 8 bases. The CDR3 nucleotides read TGTGCCAGCAGCCGCACGAACTCTGGAAACACCATATATTTT. Translated: CASSRTNSGNTIYF.

The gene calls are TRBV7-2 and TRBJ1-1; TRBD1 is a possible D gene (6 bases). V dropped 6 bases and J dropped 2 bases, with 10 bases sitting between them. This CDR3 has 13 amino acids. CDR1 is SGHTA, CDR2 FQGNSA, per germline. CDR3 bases: TGTGCCAGCAGGAGGACAGAAAACACTGAAGCTTTCTTT. Protein: CASRRTENTEAFF.

This clonotype has ten or more counts. V gene TRBV15 combines with J gene TRBJ2-2; D perhaps matches TRBD1 (6 bases). The CDR3 contains 15 residues. CDR1 and CDR2 (germline): LNHNV, YYDKDF (reference sequence). V was trimmed by 5 bases and J by 4 bases, leaving 14 bases between them. The CDR3 here is CATSVESRGTGELFF. Here the CDR3 DNA reads TGTGCCACCAGCGTCGAAAGCAGGGGCACCGGGGAGCTGTTTTTT.

The genes are TRBV28 and TRBJ2-7, with D maybe TRBD1 (7 bases). Trimming stripped 5 bases from V and 0 bases from J, with 11 bases between. This CDR3 is 14 amino acids long. Germline values: CDR1 MDHEN, CDR2 SYDVKM. The CDR3: CASSPRGVSYEQYV. The CDR3 region has the DNA TGTGCCAGCAGTCCCAGGGGGGTCTCCTACGAGCAGTACGTC.

This clonotype came up a few times. This chain connects TRBV30 to TRBJ2-3, with D unclear. Deletions cut 2 bases from V and 6 bases from J, with 9 bases between. The CDR3 has 12 amino acids. CDR1 and CDR2 from the germline V gene are GTSNPN and SVGIG (reference sequence). CDR3 region: CAWSFQGDTQYF. The CDR3 DNA is TGTGCCTGGAGTTTTCAAGGGGATACGCAGTATTTT.

This clonotype has a handful of counts. The chain employs TRBV6-5 and TRBJ2-3; D uncertain. V was pared by 2 bases and J by 0 bases, with 3 bases between. The CDR3 consists of 13 residues. The germline V gene encodes CDR1 MNHEY and CDR2 SVGAGI. The CDR3 coding sequence is TGTGCCAGCAGTTACGTTAGCACAGATACGCAGTATTTT. This encodes CASSYVSTDTQYF.

Comment on this clonotype: One junction end disagrees with the germline gene, perhaps due to a read error. The chain links TRBV6-1 to TRBJ1-2, with 8 bases aligning to TRBD1. The CDR3 has 14 residues. Germline V gene data show CDR1 as MNHNS and CDR2 as SASEGT. CDR3 amino acids: CASTEMAGGNGYTF. As DNA, the CDR3 is TGTGCCAGCACTGAAATGGCAGGGGGCAATGGCTACACCTTC.

This clonotype was detected a few times. The chain joins TRBV7-9 to TRBJ1-5; D gene ambiguous. The CDR3 length is 13 residues. The V gene's germline CDR1 is SEHNR and CDR2 FQNEAQ (reference sequence). Trimming stripped 4 bases from V and 5 bases from J, with 9 bases between. The CDR3: CASSYGVDQPQHF. The CDR3 region has the DNA TGTGCCAGCAGCTATGGGGTAGATCAGCCCCAGCATTTT.

This clonotype showed up just a few times. V usage is TRBV6-5 and J usage is TRBJ2-7, with 7 positions matching TRBD1. Trimming took 6 bases from V and 1 from J; bases not matched to a gene: 3. The CDR3 is 13 amino acids. CDR1 is MNHEY, CDR2 SVGAGI, per germline. The DNA for the CDR3 is TGTGCCAGCAGACAGGGGATTTCCTACGAGCAGTACTTC. It specifies CASRQGISYEQYF.

The table lists this clonotype with a few counts. This rearrangement joins TRBV5-1 to TRBJ1-5; D unclear. The ends were cut back, 2 bases at V and 5 bases at J, with 14 bases in the middle. This CDR3 has 15 amino acids. Germline lookup yields CDR1 SGHRS and CDR2 YFSETQ. Written as DNA, the CDR3 is TGCGCCAGCAGCTTCGTACCTGGGAGTGATCAGCCCCAGCATTTT. Amino acid sequence: CASSFVPGSDQPQHF.

The table lists this clonotype with many counts. V and J are TRBV7-3 and TRBJ2-1, with TRBD2 identical over 9 bases. Germline-derived CDR1 and CDR2 are SGHTA and FQGTGA. Unmatched junction bases numbered 6, after V lost 8 bases and J lost 4 bases. The CDR3 length is 14 residues. The CDR3 here is CASSVLAGYNEQFF. As DNA, the CDR3 is TGTGCCAGCTCTGTCCTAGCGGGGTACAATGAGCAGTTCTTC. Full variable domain (outside the CDR3, taken from reference TRBV7-3 and TRBJ2-1): GAGVSQTPSNKVTEKGKYVELRCDPISGHTALYWYRQSLGQGPEFLIYFQGTGAADDSGLPNDRFFAVRPEGSVSTLKIQRTERGDSAVYLCASSVLAGYNEQFFGPGTRLTVL.

The V call is TRBV20-1, the J call TRBJ1-4; D is undetermined. CDR1 is DFQATT, CDR2 SNEGSKA, per germline (reference sequence). The V and J ends lost 0 bases and 7 bases respectively, with 12 bases between them. This CDR3 region has 14 residues. The CDR3 bases are TGCAGTGCTAGAGACCCCCTGGCGAGTGAAAAACTGTTTTTT. It yields the protein CSARDPLASEKLFF.

This clonotype turned up a few times. The chain has TRBV12-3 or TRBV12-4 and TRBJ2-5; the D is unclear. V was trimmed by 4 bases and J by 4 bases, leaving 16 bases between them. CDR3 size: 15 residues. The CDR3 DNA reads TGTGCCAGCAGTTCCTCCCCCAACGAAGGAGAGACCCAGTACTTC. It encodes CASSSSPNEGETQYF.